Listed below are T cell receptor beta chains from one sample, sequenced in a study of vaccination and CD4 T cells after COVID-19. Their cognate antigens are unknown. Each CDR3 protein is one row after TCRdb ran MiXCR on the PCR reads. The table records 23,000 or so distinct CDR3 sequences, over 40% of them present only once. The starting material was CD4+ T cells from blood, cultured in vitro, obtained about 7 months after SARS-CoV-2 vaccination. These receptors came from a human donor who had recovered from COVID-19. CDR3s include the opening cysteine and the closing phenylalanine or tryptophan. D genes are given only for firm matches. Expanded clones are given a class, and other clones once, few, many or no size at all.

CDR3 length	D gene	J gene	clone size	V gene	CDR3 protein	CDR3 DNA
15	NA	TRBJ2-5	NA	TRBV21-1	CASSLDYTLQETQYF	TGTGCCAGCAGCCTTGACTACACTCTCCAAGAGACCCAGTACTTC
14	NA	TRBJ1-1	NA	TRBV20-1	CSAPIPGRNTEAFF	TGCAGTGCGCCTATCCCAGGGAGGAACACTGAAGCTTTCTTT
17	NA	TRBJ2-7	NA	TRBV4-1	CASSQDDLRTTSYEQYF	TGCGCCAGCAGCCAAGATGATCTGCGGACCACTTCCTACGAGCAGTACTTC
14	TRBD1	TRBJ2-5	few	TRBV7-9	CASSSRQGGETQYF	TGTGCCAGCAGCAGCAGACAGGGCGGCGAGACCCAGTACTTC
20	TRBD1	TRBJ1-1	once	TRBV28	CASSRRDRSAGIKMNTEAFF	TGTGCCAGCAGTCGCCGGGACAGGAGTGCGGGGATCAAGATGAACACTGAAGCTTTCTTT
14	NA	TRBJ1-4	NA	TRBV27	CASSLRGTNEKLFF	TGTGCCAGCAGTTTACGGGGGACTAATGAAAAACTGTTTTTT
18	TRBD2	TRBJ2-7	NA	TRBV10-3	CAISEGISTSGRAYEQYF	TGTGCCATCAGTGAGGGGATCTCGACTAGCGGGAGGGCCTACGAGCAGTACTTC
14	NA	TRBJ2-2	NA	TRBV12-3/TRBV12-4	CASTPGGTTGELFF	TGTGCCAGCACACCCGGGGGAACGACCGGGGAGCTGTTTTTT
14	NA	TRBJ2-3	NA	TRBV7-3	CASSKDVALDTQYF	TGTGCCAGCAGCAAGGACGTAGCTTTAGATACGCAGTATTTT
15	NA	TRBJ2-5	NA	TRBV6-1	CASSVHGQTQETQYF	TGTGCCAGCAGTGTTCACGGACAGACCCAAGAGACCCAGTACTTC
16	TRBD2	TRBJ2-5	few	TRBV6-1	CASSELAGGTGETQYF	TGTGCCAGCAGTGAATTGGCGGGAGGGACGGGAGAGACCCAGTACTTC
17	NA	TRBJ1-5	NA	TRBV21-1	CASSKERGRGVLGPQHF	TGTGCCAGCAGCAAAGAGAGGGGCCGCGGAGTTTTAGGGCCCCAGCATTTT
14	TRBD2	TRBJ2-3	NA	TRBV4-3	CASGSGRLADTQYF	TGCGCCAGCGGCAGCGGGAGATTGGCAGATACGCAGTATTTT
14	NA	TRBJ1-2	few	TRBV4-1	CASSHLPPRAGYTF	TGCGCCAGCAGCCATTTGCCCCCCAGGGCTGGCTACACCTTC
15	NA	TRBJ2-3	NA	TRBV7-3	CASSLTFSSADTQYF	TGTGCCAGCAGCTTAACGTTTAGTTCAGCAGATACGCAGTATTTT
19	NA	TRBJ2-7	few	TRBV27	CASSLIQGPYGDPTHEQYF	TGTGCCAGCAGTTTAATCCAGGGACCCTACGGTGATCCGACTCACGAGCAGTACTTC
13	TRBD2	TRBJ2-7	few	TRBV6-2/TRBV6-3	CASSSGLLYEQYF	TGTGCCAGCAGCTCGGGACTACTATACGAGCAGTACTTC
16	NA	TRBJ1-6	NA	TRBV20-1	CSAKPPGQFYNSPLHF	TGCAGTGCTAAACCGCCAGGCCAATTTTATAATTCACCCCTCCACTTT
16	TRBD2	TRBJ2-3	few	TRBV20-1	CSARGVRAGATDTQYF	TGCAGTGCTAGAGGGGTAAGGGCGGGAGCAACAGATACGCAGTATTTT
12	NA	TRBJ1-1	NA	TRBV7-2	CASSPPRGFAFF	TGTGCCAGCAGCCCACCCCGGGGGTTTGCTTTCTTT
14	NA	TRBJ2-2	NA	TRBV20-1	CSARDLRNTGELFF	TGCAGTGCTAGAGATCTCAGGAACACCGGGGAGCTGTTTTTT
14	NA	TRBJ2-7	NA	TRBV19	CASRHTGRVYEQYF	TGTGCCAGTAGACATACAGGGAGGGTCTACGAGCAGTACTTC
17	TRBD2	TRBJ2-3	NA	TRBV20-1	CSASRSLSGRVADTQYF	TGCAGTGCTAGCCGAAGTCTTAGCGGGAGGGTGGCAGATACGCAGTATTTT
15	NA	TRBJ2-5	NA	TRBV25-1	CASSQRGAGKETQYF	TGTGCCAGCAGTCAACGGGGGGCAGGGAAAGAGACCCAGTACTTC
13	NA	TRBJ2-1	NA	TRBV7-9	CASRNSGTGEQFF	TGTGCCAGCAGAAATAGCGGGACAGGTGAGCAGTTCTTC
16	TRBD2	TRBJ2-5	few	TRBV19	CASSMGLAAIQETQYF	TGTGCCAGTAGTATGGGGCTAGCGGCTATCCAAGAGACCCAGTACTTC
14	NA	TRBJ2-7	NA	TRBV5-4	CASSFLSEAYEQYF	TGTGCCAGCAGCTTTTTGAGTGAAGCCTACGAGCAGTACTTC
13	NA	TRBJ2-7	NA	TRBV20-1	CSARGGSSYEQYF	TGCAGTGCCAGGGGGGGAAGTTCCTACGAGCAGTACTTC